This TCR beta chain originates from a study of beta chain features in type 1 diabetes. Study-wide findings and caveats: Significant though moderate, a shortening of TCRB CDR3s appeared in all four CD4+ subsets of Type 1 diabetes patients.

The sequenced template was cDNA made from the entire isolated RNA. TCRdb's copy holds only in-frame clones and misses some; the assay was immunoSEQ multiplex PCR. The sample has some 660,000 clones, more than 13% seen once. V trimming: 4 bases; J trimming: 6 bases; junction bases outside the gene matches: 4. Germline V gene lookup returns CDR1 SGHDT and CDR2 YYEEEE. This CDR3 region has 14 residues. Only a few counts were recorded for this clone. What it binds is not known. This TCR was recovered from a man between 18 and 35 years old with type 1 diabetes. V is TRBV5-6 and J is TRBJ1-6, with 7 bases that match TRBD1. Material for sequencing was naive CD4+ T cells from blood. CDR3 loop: CASSRDRLNSPLHF. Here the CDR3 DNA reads TGTGCCAGCAGCCGGGACAGACTTAATTCACCCCTCCACTTT.